The clone carrying this T cell receptor (beta chain) was observed once. The data were produced by immunoSEQ multiplex PCR, yet TCRdb's version contains in-frame clones alone and is incomplete. In the table there are roughly 300,000 clones, 75% to 90% of which are singletons. This record belongs to a study of cytomegalovirus exposure and HLA in healthy donors. Unmatched junction bases numbered 5, after V lost 1 base and J lost 5 bases. Germline V gives CDR1 SGHTA, CDR2 FQGNSA. This CDR3 is built from 15 residues. Input material: PBMCs. The receptor comes from a woman aged 18-29 years in good health and CMV-seronegative. The chain carries TRBV7-2 and TRBJ2-5; 9 bases match TRBD2. In DNA form, the CDR3 reads TGTGCCAGCAGCTTAGTAGTAGCGGGAGAGGAGACCCAGTACTTC. Its protein product is CASSLVVAGEETQYF.